This T cell receptor beta chain was recovered during a study of blood T cells in healthy people across ages. The table lists this clonotype with a few counts. The ends were cut back, 3 bases at V and 6 bases at J, with 21 bases in the middle. The germline V gene has CDR1 DFQATT and CDR2 SNEGSKA (reference sequence). CDR3 length equals 17 residues. A second PCR of roughly 7 to 11 cycles used a sample-barcoded 5' primer and a J-beta primer mix. MiXCR, applied by TCRdb to the 5' RACE reads, yields one record per CDR3 protein. The repertoire holds around 650,000 distinct CDR3 sequences, about 32% seen once, with over 15% in the top ten.

The sequence came from a woman aged 80 or over in good health. Material: blood. V and J are TRBV20-1 and TRBJ1-6; D may be TRBD1 (5 bases). CDR3 sequence: CSARRGGAAAPNSPLHF. DNA for the CDR3: TGCAGTGCTAGGAGGGGCGGGGCGGCAGCGCCTAATTCACCCCTCCACTTT.